This T cell receptor (beta chain) was identified during a study of blood T cell repertoires in COVID-19. Turning to the study itself: Whether acute or convalescent, the COVID-19 samples came from the United States, Italy and Spain.

The CDR3 is 15 amino acids. V lost 3 bases and J 4 bases, leaving 13 bases between the germline ends. Germline V gives CDR1 GTSNPN, CDR2 SVGIG (reference sequence). Profiling relied on immunoSEQ multiplex PCR, and the TCRdb table lists in-frame clones only, not all of them. The top ten hold roughly 14% of the sample, which has some 140,000 clones, around three quarters seen once. The sample comprised peripheral blood. This TCR derives from an elderly man with acute or convalescent COVID-19. The chain is built from TRBV30 and TRBJ1-6; tentative D call: TRBD1 (6 bases). CDR3: CAWRTGAGYNSPLHF. Here the CDR3 DNA reads TGTGCCTGGAGGACAGGCGCAGGTTATAATTCACCCCTCCACTTT. The variable domain in full, completed from reference TRBV30 and TRBJ1-6, reads SQTIHQWPATLVQPVGSPLSLECTVEGTSNPNLYWYRQAAGRGLQLLFYSVGIGQISSEVPQNLSASRPQDRQFILSSKKLLLSDSGFYLCAWRTGAGYNSPLHFGNGTRLTVT.